The sample holds one count of the clone carrying this T cell receptor beta chain. Trimming took 5 bases from V and 7 from J; bases not matched to a gene: 12. The germline CDR1 and CDR2 sequences are DFQATT and SNEGSKA (reference sequence). The CDR3 runs 14 residues. The entry originates in a study of T cells in Graves' hyperthyroidism and ophthalmopathy. The source material, RNA transcripts, was used to amplify TCR beta CDR3 regions. In the first-round RT-PCR of the TCR CDR3, the HTBI primer set was used. TCRdb ran MiXCR on the multiplex PCR reads and lists one entry per CDR3 protein. The sample records roughly 710,000 distinct CDR3 sequences, just over 35% being singletons.

This clonotype was obtained from a woman aged 35 to 49 with Graves' hyperthyroidism. Material for sequencing was blood. The chain joins TRBV20-1 to TRBJ2-7, with TRBD1 identical over 9 bases. CDR3 sequence: CSAPTGGYRDEQYF. CDR3 nucleotides: TGCAGTGCTCCTACAGGGGGCTATCGGGATGAGCAGTACTTC.